The 27 T cell receptor beta chains below were found in one sample sequenced in a study of T cell changes during pregnancy in multiple sclerosis. Here immunoSEQ multiplex PCR was the method, and the copy in TCRdb shows in-frame clones only, minus some. The table has 65,000 to 70,000 clones, around 94% seen once. The sample here was peripheral blood, taken in the third trimester of pregnancy. All receptors derive from a female donor in good health, enrolled as a control in a pregnancy study.

The chain joins TRBV5-6 to TRBJ2-3, with 8 nucleotides matching TRBD1. Germline V gene lookup returns CDR1 SGHDT and CDR2 YYEEEE. The CDR3 spans 15 residues. V trimming: 0 bases; J trimming: 4 bases; junction bases outside the gene matches: 4. The CDR3 sequence is CASSLGQGSSDTQYF. The CDR3 nucleotides read TGTGCCAGCAGCTTGGGACAGGGGAGTTCAGATACGCAGTATTTT. The whole variable domain, remainder taken from reference TRBV5-6 and TRBJ2-3, is DAGVTQSPTHLIKTRGQQVTLRCSPKSGHDTVSWYQQALGQGPQFIFQYYEEEERQRGNFPDRFSGHQFPNYSSELNVNALLLGDSALYLCASSLGQGSSDTQYFGPGTRLTVL.

This chain's CDR3 is CASSERGVRLATNEKLFF. The CDR3, as DNA: TGTGCCAGCAGTGAACGCGGGGTCAGGCTCGCAACTAATGAAAAACTGTTTTTT. V is TRBV6-1 and J is TRBJ1-4; D is undetermined. V dropped 2 bases and J dropped 0 bases, with 16 bases sitting between them. This CDR3 has 18 residues. Germline CDR1 reads MNHNS; CDR2 reads SASEGT.

The chain has TRBV27 and TRBJ2-3; 7 nucleotides line up with TRBD1. The CDR3 totals 13 residues. CDR1 and CDR2 from the germline V gene are MNHEY and SMNVEV (reference sequence). V shed 8 bases and J 1 base; nucleotides not matched to a gene: 3. In DNA, the CDR3 is TGTGCCAGCGGGGACAGACGCACAGATACGCAGTATTTT. Translated: CASGDRRTDTQYF.

The chain carries TRBV7-2 and TRBJ2-1; D call uncertain. The length of the CDR3 is 14 residues. V shed 5 bases and J shed 5 bases, with 13 bases lying between them. The V gene's germline CDR1 is SGHTA and CDR2 FQGNSA. CDR3 nucleotides: TGTGCCAGCAGCCTCTTATGGCAAGACAATGAGCAGTTCTTC. Protein: CASSLLWQDNEQFF.

The rearrangement joins TRBV27 to TRBJ1-2; D is undetermined. CDR3 length: 14 amino acids. The V gene's germline CDR1 is MNHEY and CDR2 SMNVEV (reference sequence). The V end lost 7 bases, the J end lost 6 bases, and 18 bases lay between the germline ends. CDR3 sequence reads: CASKFERSRDGYTF. The DNA of the CDR3 is TGTGCCAGCAAATTCGAGAGGTCGCGCGATGGCTACACCTTC.

The genes are TRBV4-1 and TRBJ2-2, with 11 bases lining up with TRBD2. The CDR3 is 17 residues long. Per germline, CDR1 MGHRA and CDR2 YSYEKL. The trim removed 1 base at V and 9 bases at J, leaving 10 bases unmatched. Written as DNA, the CDR3 is TGCGCCAGCAGCCAAGGGACGATAGCGGGGGGGCTCTGGGAGCTGTTTTTT. It specifies CASSQGTIAGGLWELFF.

This rearrangement joins TRBV2 to TRBJ2-3; D unclear. CDR1 and CDR2 from the germline V gene are SNHLY and FYNNEI. V was shortened by 7 bases and J by 6 bases, with 11 bases between the two germline ends. There are 12 residues in the CDR3. Here the CDR3 DNA reads TGTGCCAGCACGCTCGGCAGGGATACGCAGTATTTT. Residues: CASTLGRDTQYF.

V and J are TRBV6-1 and TRBJ2-1; a weak D match, TRBD1 (5 bases). With 7 bases removed from V and 9 bases from J, the gap between germline ends came to 10 bases. The CDR3 covers 11 residues. Germline V gene lookup returns CDR1 MNHNS and CDR2 SASEGT. The CDR3 DNA is TGTGCCAGCAATAGGGGAATTGAGCAGTTCTTC. Translation: CASNRGIEQFF.

The chain carries TRBV29-1 and TRBJ2-7; maybe TRBD1 (6 bases). Looked up from germline, CDR1 is SQVTM and CDR2 is ANQGSEA. Trimming removed 4 bases at V and 2 bases at J, with 9 bases between. CDR3 length: 12 amino acids. Here the CDR3 reads CSVGTVPYEQYF. CDR3 in DNA: TGCAGCGTTGGGACAGTTCCCTACGAGCAGTACTTC.

The sample holds one count of this clone. The chain links TRBV14 to TRBJ2-1; the match to TRBD2 covers 14 bases. The CDR3 runs 16 residues. Trimming at V came to 5 bases and at J to 12 bases, leaving 12 bases not matched to a gene. Germline CDR1 reads SGHDN; CDR2 reads FVKESK. The chain's CDR3 is CASSRRTSGRPPGQFF. The CDR3 bases are TGTGCCAGCAGCAGACGGACTAGCGGGAGGCCTCCTGGGCAGTTCTTC.

This clone was counted once. The rearrangement joins TRBV4-1 to TRBJ1-5; 8 positions match TRBD1. With 0 bases clipped from V and 6 bases from J, the junction kept 7 bases outside the gene matches. The length of the CDR3 is 16 residues. The V gene's germline CDR1 is MGHRA and CDR2 YSYEKL. DNA for the CDR3: TGCGCCAGCAGCCAAGACACCGACAGGGGAACTCAGCCCCAGCATTTT. This encodes CASSQDTDRGTQPQHF.

The chain links TRBV9 to TRBJ2-2; 14 nucleotides align to TRBD2. CDR1 and CDR2 from the germline V gene are SGDLS and YYNGEE. CDR3 length: 16 residues. Trimming took 4 bases from V and 8 from J; bases not matched to a gene: 7. CDR3 amino acids: CASSPGLAGGVGELFF. The CDR3 DNA follows: TGTGCCAGCAGCCCCGGACTAGCGGGGGGAGTAGGGGAGCTGTTTTTT.

The V gene is TRBV28, the J gene TRBJ1-1; D might be TRBD1 (6 bases). The length of the CDR3 is 18 residues. V was pared by 8 bases and J by 4 bases, with 29 bases between. From germline, CDR1 is MDHEN and CDR2 SYDVKM. In DNA form, the CDR3 reads TGTGCCAGCGGGACATCGGGATATTGGGCTGTCGAGGCCACTGAAGCTTTCTTT. Its translation: CASGTSGYWAVEATEAFF.

The chain carries TRBV19 and TRBJ2-7; possibly TRBD2 for D (6 bases). Between the trimmed V and J ends, which lost 5 bases and 4 bases, there was a span of 12 bases. The CDR3 covers 13 residues. CDR1 is LNHDA and CDR2 is SQIVND in the germline V gene (reference sequence). The CDR3 region is CASSWGLIYEQYF. CDR3 sequence (DNA): TGTGCCAGTAGTTGGGGACTCATATACGAGCAGTACTTC.

The chain links TRBV29-1 to TRBJ2-1; D may be TRBD2 (5 bases). V gave up 3 bases and J gave up 0 bases, with 15 bases separating them. The germline V gene encodes CDR1 SQVTM and CDR2 ANQGSEA. The CDR3 runs to 16 residues. Here the CDR3 reads CSVDGIALSSYNEQFF. The CDR3 DNA is TGCAGCGTTGACGGGATAGCGTTGAGCTCCTACAATGAGCAGTTCTTC.

Comments on this clone: This sample includes further DNA sequences coding for the same CDR3. The rearrangement links TRBV5-1 to TRBJ2-7; the D gene is possibly TRBD1 (6 bases). Germline V gene data show CDR1 as SGHRS and CDR2 as YFSETQ. This CDR3 has 13 residues. V lost 1 base and J lost 3, with 8 bases in between. CDR3 DNA sequence: TGCGCCAGCAGCTTGAGGGGGAGCTACGAGCAGTACTTC. The encoded protein is CASSLRGSYEQYF.

The J gene is TRBJ1-2, the V gene TRBV5-6, with TRBD1 identical over 8 bases. The CDR3 is made up of 15 amino acids. Looked up from germline, CDR1 is SGHDT and CDR2 is YYEEEE. The V and J ends lost 1 base and 5 bases, in that order; junction bases with no gene match: 7. For the CDR3, the DNA is TGTGCCAGCAGCTTGTACGCAGGGGGCGGGTATGGCTACACCTTC. Protein product: CASSLYAGGGYGYTF.

Comment on this clone: The junction does not match germline at one end; this may be a read error. The chain uses TRBV30 and TRBJ2-7, with TRBD1 matching 8 bases. The CDR3 is 11 amino acids. Per germline, CDR1 GTSNPN and CDR2 SVGIG (reference sequence). The CDR3: CAWSDRTGSNF. The CDR3 DNA is TGTGCCTGGAGTGATAGGACAGGGTCAAACTTC.

The rearrangement uses TRBV10-3 and TRBJ1-2, with D unclear. Germline V gene sequence: CDR1 ENHRY, CDR2 SYGVKD. The V gene lost 0 bases and the J gene lost 7 bases, with 15 bases spanning the gap. This CDR3 is built from 15 residues. The CDR3 here is CAISESERSWGGYTF. For the CDR3, the DNA is TGTGCCATCAGTGAGTCGGAGCGGAGTTGGGGTGGCTACACCTTC.

The rearrangement uses TRBV7-9 and TRBJ1-2; TRBD1 matches at 7 bases. The CDR3 runs to 15 residues. J gave up 1 base and V 1 base, and 3 bases lay outside the gene matches. Germline loops: CDR1 SEHNR, CDR2 FQNEAQ (reference sequence). CDR3 nucleotide sequence: TGTGCCAGCAGCTTAGGGGGACAGCTTAACTATGGCTACACCTTC. Translating gives CASSLGGQLNYGYTF.

This chain connects TRBV27 to TRBJ2-1, with a weak D call TRBD2 (5 bases). V was clipped by 4 bases and J by 2 bases, with 12 bases between them. Germline V gives CDR1 MNHEY, CDR2 SMNVEV (reference sequence). The CDR3 runs 15 residues. CDR3 amino acids: CASSSTSSPYNEQFF. Here the CDR3 DNA reads TGTGCCAGCAGTTCTACTAGTTCCCCCTACAATGAGCAGTTCTTC.

This clone has just one count. The V and J genes are TRBV29-1 and TRBJ1-5; D gene unclear. This CDR3 has 13 residues. The germline V and J ends were trimmed by 5 bases and 4 bases, with 12 bases remaining between them. CDR1 is SQVTM, CDR2 ANQGSEA, per germline. DNA for the CDR3: TGCAGCGTTCGGGAAGAGGGAAATCAGCCCCAGCATTTT. Translated, it gives CSVREEGNQPQHF.

This clone was seen just once. V is TRBV7-2 and J is TRBJ2-3, with TRBD2 identical over 12 bases. Germline CDR1 and CDR2: SGHTA and FQGNSA. The CDR3 has 19 residues. The V gene end was trimmed by 4 bases and the J gene end by 0 bases; junction bases not matched to a gene: 11. The CDR3 DNA is TGTGCCAGCAGCTACACCGGGACTAGCGGGTCTTATAGCACAGATACGCAGTATTTT. This codes for CASSYTGTSGSYSTDTQYF. The variable domain in full, with the rest retrieved from reference TRBV7-2 and TRBJ2-3, is GAGVSQSPSNKVTEKGKDVELRCDPISGHTALYWYRQSLGQGLEFLIYFQGNSAPDKSGLPSDRFSAERTGGSVSTLTIQRTQQEDSAVYLCASSYTGTSGSYSTDTQYFGPGTRLTVL.

This chain connects TRBV4-2 to TRBJ2-4; TRBD2 aligns across 8 bases. V lost 0 bases and J lost 2; bases outside the gene matches: 6. Germline assignment: CDR1 LGHNA and CDR2 YNFKEQ. The CDR3 runs 17 residues. The CDR3 protein is CASSQDWGGGPKNIQYF. The CDR3 region has the DNA TGTGCCAGCAGCCAAGATTGGGGCGGGGGGCCCAAAAACATTCAGTACTTC.

This sequence joins TRBV7-3 and TRBJ2-7, with 12 bases fitting TRBD2. This CDR3 is built from 15 residues. Germline V gene lookup returns CDR1 SGHTA and CDR2 FQGTGA. The V gene end was trimmed by 5 bases and the J gene end by 6 bases; junction bases not matched to a gene: 8. CDR3 DNA: TGTGCCAGCAGCGTAAATCCGGGACTAGCGGGCGAGCAGTACTTC. It codes for CASSVNPGLAGEQYF.

The V call is TRBV4-1, the J call TRBJ1-2, with a tentative D call TRBD1 (5 bases). This CDR3 is 15 amino acids long. V lost 6 bases and J lost 3, with 17 bases in between. Germline V gives CDR1 MGHRA, CDR2 YSYEKL. The CDR3 protein is CASSYRPTGDYGYTF. In DNA form, the CDR3 reads TGCGCCAGCAGTTATAGACCTACGGGGGACTATGGCTACACCTTC.

The V and J genes are TRBV7-9 and TRBJ2-5; D ambiguous. The V end lost 2 bases, the J end lost 3 bases, and 25 bases lay between the germline ends. Per germline, CDR1 SEHNR and CDR2 FQNEAQ (reference sequence). The CDR3 sequence is 19 residues long. The CDR3 spells CASSLSTPTPGEVKETQYF. The CDR3 DNA reads as TGTGCCAGCAGCTTATCGACCCCAACGCCTGGTGAGGTTAAAGAGACCCAGTACTTC.